These 2 T cell receptor beta chains originate from one sample sequenced in a study of blood T cell repertoires in COVID-19. The protocol was immunoSEQ multiplex PCR, while the TCRdb copy is restricted to in-frame clones and leaves out a portion. Altogether 100,000 to 120,000 clones are present, approximately 83% being singletons, with the ten largest covering about 4%. The sequencing input was peripheral blood. These receptors all come from a woman in her seventies with acute or convalescent COVID-19.

V usage is TRBV7-9 and J usage is TRBJ1-1; D is uncertain. CDR3 length: 13 residues. Trimming stripped 3 bases from V and 4 bases from J, with 9 bases between. Germline CDR1 SEHNR, CDR2 FQNEAQ (reference sequence). For the CDR3, the DNA is TGTGCCAGCAGCTTCTTCGCCGGCACTGAAGCTTTCTTT. Its translation is CASSFFAGTEAFF.

CDR3: CASSLVQGRETQYF. As DNA, the CDR3 is TGCGCCAGCAGCTTGGTACAGGGGCGGGAGACCCAGTACTTC. This rearrangement joins TRBV5-1 to TRBJ2-5; 7 nucleotides align to TRBD1. The ends lost 0 bases at V and 5 bases at J; junction bases unmatched: 4. The CDR3 loop spans 14 amino acids. The germline gives CDR1 SGHRS, CDR2 YFSETQ.